This T cell receptor (beta chain) is from a study of blood T cell repertoires in COVID-19. Original methodology: Amplifying reference gene primers gave estimates of nucleated cell counts. Assay: immunoSEQ multiplex PCR; the TCRdb copy retains only in-frame clones and omits some. The V and J calls and clone size are taken from that table; D and trimming were inferred from the DNA. The sample has 200,000 to 300,000 clones; approximately 90% are singletons. CDR1 is LGHDT, CDR2 YNNKEL, per germline (reference sequence). Unmatched junction bases numbered 6, after V lost 5 bases and J lost 0 bases. CDR3 size: 15 residues.

The sample was peripheral blood. This TCR derives from a man aged 60-69 years who had recovered from COVID-19. The chain recombines TRBV3-1 (or the pseudogene TRBV3-2) with TRBJ2-7; 8 bases are shared with TRBD1. CDR3 nucleotide sequence: TGTGCCAGCAGCACGAGGACAGGGCCCTCCTACGAGCAGTACTTC. This sequence encodes CASSTRTGPSYEQYF.